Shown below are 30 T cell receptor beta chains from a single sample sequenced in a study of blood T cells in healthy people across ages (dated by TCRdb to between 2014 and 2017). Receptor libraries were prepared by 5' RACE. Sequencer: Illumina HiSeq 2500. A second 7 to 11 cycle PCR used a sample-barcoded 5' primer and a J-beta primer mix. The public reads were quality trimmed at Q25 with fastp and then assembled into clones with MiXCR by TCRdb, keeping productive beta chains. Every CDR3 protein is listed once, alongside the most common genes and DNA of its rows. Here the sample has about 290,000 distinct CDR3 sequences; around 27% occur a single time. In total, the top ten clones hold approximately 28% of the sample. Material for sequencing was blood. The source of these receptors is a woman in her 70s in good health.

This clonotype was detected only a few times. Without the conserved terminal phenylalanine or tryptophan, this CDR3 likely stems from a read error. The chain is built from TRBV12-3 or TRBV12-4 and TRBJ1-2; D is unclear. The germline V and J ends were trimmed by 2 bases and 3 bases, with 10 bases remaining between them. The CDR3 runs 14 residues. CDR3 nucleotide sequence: TGTGCCAGCAGTTTAAACAGCCGCTACTATGGCTACACCCTC. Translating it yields CASSLNSRYYGYTL.

CDR3 amino acids: CASSIGTGRKARGQYF. For the CDR3, the DNA is TGTGCCAGCAGCATCGGGACAGGGAGGAAGGCTCGCGGGCAGTACTTC. The chain employs TRBV11-2 and TRBJ2-1, with 9 bases lining up with TRBD1. The closer fit of TRBJ2-7 to the DNA end suggests the J call may be wrong. From germline, CDR1 is SGHAT and CDR2 FQNNGV. This CDR3 has 16 residues.

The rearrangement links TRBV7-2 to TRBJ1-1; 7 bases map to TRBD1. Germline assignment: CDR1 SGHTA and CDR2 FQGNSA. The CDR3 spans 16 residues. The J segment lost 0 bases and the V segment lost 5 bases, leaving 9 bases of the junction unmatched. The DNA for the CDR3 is TGTGCCAGCAGCCGGGACAGACGAGCCTTGAACACTGAAGCTTTCTTT. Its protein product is CASSRDRRALNTEAFF.

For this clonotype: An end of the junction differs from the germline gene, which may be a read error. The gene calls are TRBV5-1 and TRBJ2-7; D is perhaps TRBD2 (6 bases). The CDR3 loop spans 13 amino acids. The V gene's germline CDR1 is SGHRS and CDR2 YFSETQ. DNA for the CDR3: TGCGCCGGCAGCCTGGAGGGGCGCTACGAGCAGTACTTC. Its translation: CAGSLEGRYEQYF. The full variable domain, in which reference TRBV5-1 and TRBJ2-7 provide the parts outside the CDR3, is KAGVTQTPRYLIKTRGQQVTLSCSPISGHRSVSWYQQTPGQGLQFLFEYFSETQRNKGNFPGRFSGRQFSNSRSEMNVSTLELGDSALYLCAGSLEGRYEQYFGPGTRLTVT.

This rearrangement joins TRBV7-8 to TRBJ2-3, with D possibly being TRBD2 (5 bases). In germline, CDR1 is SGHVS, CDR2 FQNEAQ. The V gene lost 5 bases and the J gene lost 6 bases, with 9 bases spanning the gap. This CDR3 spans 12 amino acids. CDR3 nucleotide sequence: TGTGCCAGCAGCACTCGAGGGGATACGCAGTATTTT. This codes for CASSTRGDTQYF.

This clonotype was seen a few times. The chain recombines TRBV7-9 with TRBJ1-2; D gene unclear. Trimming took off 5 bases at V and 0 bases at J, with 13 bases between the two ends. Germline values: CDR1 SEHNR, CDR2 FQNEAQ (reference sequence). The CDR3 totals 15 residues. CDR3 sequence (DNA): TGTGCCAGCAGCCCCCGAGGCGGAGCTAACTATGGCTACACCTTC. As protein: CASSPRGGANYGYTF.

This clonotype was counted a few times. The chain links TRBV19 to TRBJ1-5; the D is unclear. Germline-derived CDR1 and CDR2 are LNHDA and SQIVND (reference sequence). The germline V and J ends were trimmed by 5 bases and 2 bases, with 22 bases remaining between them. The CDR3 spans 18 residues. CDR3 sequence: CASSGESSRSRGNQPQHF. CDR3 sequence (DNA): TGTGCCAGTAGTGGGGAATCCTCTAGGTCTCGGGGCAATCAGCCCCAGCATTTT.

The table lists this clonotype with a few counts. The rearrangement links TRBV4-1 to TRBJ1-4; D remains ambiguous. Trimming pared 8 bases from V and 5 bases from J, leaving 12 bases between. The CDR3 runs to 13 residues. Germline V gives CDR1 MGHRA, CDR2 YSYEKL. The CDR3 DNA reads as TGCGCCAGCCTTGAAGGGTCCAATGAAAAACTGTTTTTT. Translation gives CASLEGSNEKLFF.

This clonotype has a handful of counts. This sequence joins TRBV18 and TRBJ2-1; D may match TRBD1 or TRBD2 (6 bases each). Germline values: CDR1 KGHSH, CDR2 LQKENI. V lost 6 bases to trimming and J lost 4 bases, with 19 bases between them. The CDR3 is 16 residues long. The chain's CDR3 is CASSQKEGRGYNEQFF. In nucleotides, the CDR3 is TGTGCCAGCTCCCAGAAGGAGGGCAGGGGTTACAATGAGCAGTTCTTC.

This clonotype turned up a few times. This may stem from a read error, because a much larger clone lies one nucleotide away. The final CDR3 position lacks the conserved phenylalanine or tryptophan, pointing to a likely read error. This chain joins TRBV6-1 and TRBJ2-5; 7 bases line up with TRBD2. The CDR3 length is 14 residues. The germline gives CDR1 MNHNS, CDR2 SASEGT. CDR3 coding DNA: TGTGCCAGCAGTAAAGCGGGGTCCCAAGAGACCCAGTACCTC. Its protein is CASSKAGSQETQYL.

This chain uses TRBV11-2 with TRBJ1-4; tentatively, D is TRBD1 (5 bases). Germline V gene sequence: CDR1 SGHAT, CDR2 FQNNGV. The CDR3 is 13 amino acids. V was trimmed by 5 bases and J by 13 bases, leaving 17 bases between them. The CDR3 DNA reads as TGTGCCAGCAGCCCCCAGCCCGGGGGGGGACTGTTTTTT. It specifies CASSPQPGGGLFF.

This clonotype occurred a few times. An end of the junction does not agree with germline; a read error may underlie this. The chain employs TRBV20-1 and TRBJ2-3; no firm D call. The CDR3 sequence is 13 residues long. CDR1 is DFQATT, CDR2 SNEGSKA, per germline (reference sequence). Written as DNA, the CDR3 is TGCAGTGCGGTTCTGAGTCGCACAGATACGCAGTGTTTT. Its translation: CSAVLSRTDTQCF.

CDR3 region: CASSSHLIAGVIYEQYF. CDR3 DNA: TGTGCCAGCAGCTCCCACCTGATAGCGGGAGTCATATACGAGCAGTACTTC. This chain links TRBV11-2 with TRBJ2-7; 9 nucleotides align to TRBD2. Trimming cost V 4 bases and J 4 bases; bases outside gene matches: 14. The germline gives CDR1 SGHAT, CDR2 FQNNGV. CDR3 length: 17 residues.

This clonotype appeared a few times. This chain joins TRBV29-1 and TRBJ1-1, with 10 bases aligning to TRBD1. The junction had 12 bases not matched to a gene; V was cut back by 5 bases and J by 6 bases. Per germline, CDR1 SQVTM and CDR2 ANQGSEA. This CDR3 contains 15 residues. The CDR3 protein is CSVSKDRGILAEAFF. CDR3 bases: TGCAGCGTTTCTAAGGACAGGGGGATCCTTGCTGAAGCTTTCTTT.

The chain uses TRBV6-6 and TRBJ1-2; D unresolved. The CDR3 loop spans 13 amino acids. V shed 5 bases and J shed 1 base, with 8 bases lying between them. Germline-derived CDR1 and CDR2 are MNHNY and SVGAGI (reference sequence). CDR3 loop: CASSHDNNYGYTF. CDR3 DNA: TGTGCCAGCAGTCACGACAATAACTATGGCTACACCTTC.

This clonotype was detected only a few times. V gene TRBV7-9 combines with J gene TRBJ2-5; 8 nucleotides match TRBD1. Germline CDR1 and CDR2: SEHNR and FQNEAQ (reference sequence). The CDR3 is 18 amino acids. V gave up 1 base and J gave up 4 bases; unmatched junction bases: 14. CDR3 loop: CASSLGIFDRGPRETQYF. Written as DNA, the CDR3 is TGTGCCAGCAGCTTAGGTATTTTCGACAGGGGCCCGCGAGAGACCCAGTACTTC.

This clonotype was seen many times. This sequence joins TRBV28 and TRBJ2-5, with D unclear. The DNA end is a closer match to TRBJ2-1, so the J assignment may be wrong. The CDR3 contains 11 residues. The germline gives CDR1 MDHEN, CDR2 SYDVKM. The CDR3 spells CASSLGHEQFF. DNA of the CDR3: TGTGCCAGCAGTTTAGGTCATGAGCAGTTCTTC.

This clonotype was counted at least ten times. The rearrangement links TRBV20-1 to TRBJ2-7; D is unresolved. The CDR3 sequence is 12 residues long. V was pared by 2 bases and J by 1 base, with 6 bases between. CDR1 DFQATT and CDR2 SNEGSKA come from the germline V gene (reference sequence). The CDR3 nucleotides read TGCAGTGCTAGAAAAGCTTCCTACGAGCAGTACTTC. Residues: CSARKASYEQYF.

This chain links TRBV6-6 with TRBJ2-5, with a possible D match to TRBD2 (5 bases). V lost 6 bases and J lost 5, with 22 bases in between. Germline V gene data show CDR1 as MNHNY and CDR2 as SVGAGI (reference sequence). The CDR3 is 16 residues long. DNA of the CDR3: TGTGCCAGCAGCCCCTCGGGGTCTAGTCAGGTTGAGACCCAGTACTTC. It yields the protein CASSPSGSSQVETQYF.

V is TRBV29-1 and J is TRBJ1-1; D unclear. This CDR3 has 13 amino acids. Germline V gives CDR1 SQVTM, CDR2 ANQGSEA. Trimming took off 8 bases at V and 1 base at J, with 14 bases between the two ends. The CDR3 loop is CSTRTERNTEAFF. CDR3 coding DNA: TGCAGCACCAGGACCGAGAGGAACACTGAAGCTTTCTTT. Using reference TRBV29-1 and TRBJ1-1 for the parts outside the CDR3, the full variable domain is SAVISQKPSRDICQRGTSLTIQCQVDSQVTMMFWYRQQPGQSLTLIATANQGSEATYESGFVIDKFPISRPNLTFSTLTVSNMSPEDSSIYLCSTRTERNTEAFFGQGTRLTVV.

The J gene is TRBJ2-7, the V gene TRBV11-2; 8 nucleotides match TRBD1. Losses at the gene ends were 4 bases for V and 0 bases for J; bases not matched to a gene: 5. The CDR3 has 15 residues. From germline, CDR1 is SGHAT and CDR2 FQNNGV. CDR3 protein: CASSSPGQGSYEQYF. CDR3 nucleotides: TGTGCCAGCAGCTCCCCCGGACAGGGCTCCTACGAGCAGTACTTC.

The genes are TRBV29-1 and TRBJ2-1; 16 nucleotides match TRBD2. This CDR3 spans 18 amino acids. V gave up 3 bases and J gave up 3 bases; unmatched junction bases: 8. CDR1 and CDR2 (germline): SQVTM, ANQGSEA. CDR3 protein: CSVEEGLAGGTDYNEQFF. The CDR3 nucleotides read TGCAGCGTTGAGGAGGGACTAGCGGGAGGGACCGACTACAATGAGCAGTTCTTC.

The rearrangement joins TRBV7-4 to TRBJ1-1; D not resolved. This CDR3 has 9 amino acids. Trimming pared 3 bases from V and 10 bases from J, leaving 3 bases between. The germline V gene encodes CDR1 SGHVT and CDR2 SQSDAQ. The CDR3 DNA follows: TGTGCCAGCAGCTTCCCAGCTTTCTTT. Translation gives CASSFPAFF.

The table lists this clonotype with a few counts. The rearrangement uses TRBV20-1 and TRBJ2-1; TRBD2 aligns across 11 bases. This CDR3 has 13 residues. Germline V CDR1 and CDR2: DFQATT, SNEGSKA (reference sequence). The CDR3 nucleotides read TGCAGGTCTACTAGCGGGAGAATTCGAGAGCAGTTCTTC. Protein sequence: CRSTSGRIREQFF.

The CDR3, as DNA: TGTGCCAGCAGCCAAACTTCGGGACTTGGCCTAAAGCAGTACTTC. Its translation is CASSQTSGLGLKQYF. This sequence joins TRBV4-2 and TRBJ2-7; D is perhaps TRBD2 (6 bases). The CDR3 is made up of 15 amino acids. Germline V gene sequence: CDR1 LGHNA, CDR2 YNFKEQ. The V end lost 2 bases, the J end lost 8 bases, and 19 bases lay between the germline ends.

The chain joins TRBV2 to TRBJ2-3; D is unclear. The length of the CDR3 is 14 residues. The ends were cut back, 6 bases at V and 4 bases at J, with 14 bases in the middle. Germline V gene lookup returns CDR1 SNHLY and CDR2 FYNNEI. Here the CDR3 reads CASSLRRLADTQYF. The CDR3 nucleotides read TGTGCCAGCAGCCTCCGCCGACTGGCAGATACGCAGTATTTT.

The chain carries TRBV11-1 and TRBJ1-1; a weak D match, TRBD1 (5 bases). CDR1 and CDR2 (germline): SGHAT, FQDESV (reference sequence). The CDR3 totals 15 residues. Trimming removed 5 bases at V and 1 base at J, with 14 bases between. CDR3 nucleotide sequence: TGTGCCAGCAGCCCCCACCTGGGGGAGAACACTGAAGCTTTCTTT. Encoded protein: CASSPHLGENTEAFF.

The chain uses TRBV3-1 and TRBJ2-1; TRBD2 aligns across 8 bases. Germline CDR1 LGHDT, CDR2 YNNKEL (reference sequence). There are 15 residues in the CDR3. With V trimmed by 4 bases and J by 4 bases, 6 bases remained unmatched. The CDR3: CASSPGGARYNEQFF. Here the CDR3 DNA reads TGTGCCAGCAGCCCCGGGGGGGCACGATACAATGAGCAGTTCTTC.

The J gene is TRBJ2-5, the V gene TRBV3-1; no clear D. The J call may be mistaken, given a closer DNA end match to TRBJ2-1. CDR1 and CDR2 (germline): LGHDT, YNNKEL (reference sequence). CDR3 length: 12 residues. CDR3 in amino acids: CASSQGRSEQFF. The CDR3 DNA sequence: TGTGCCAGCAGCCAAGGAAGAAGTGAGCAGTTCTTC.

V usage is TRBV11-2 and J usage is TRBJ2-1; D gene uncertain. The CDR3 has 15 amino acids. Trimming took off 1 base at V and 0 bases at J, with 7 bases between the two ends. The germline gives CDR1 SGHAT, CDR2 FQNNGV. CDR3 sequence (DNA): TGTGCCAGCAGCTTAGGTCACCACTCCTACAATGAGCAGTTCTTC. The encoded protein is CASSLGHHSYNEQFF.